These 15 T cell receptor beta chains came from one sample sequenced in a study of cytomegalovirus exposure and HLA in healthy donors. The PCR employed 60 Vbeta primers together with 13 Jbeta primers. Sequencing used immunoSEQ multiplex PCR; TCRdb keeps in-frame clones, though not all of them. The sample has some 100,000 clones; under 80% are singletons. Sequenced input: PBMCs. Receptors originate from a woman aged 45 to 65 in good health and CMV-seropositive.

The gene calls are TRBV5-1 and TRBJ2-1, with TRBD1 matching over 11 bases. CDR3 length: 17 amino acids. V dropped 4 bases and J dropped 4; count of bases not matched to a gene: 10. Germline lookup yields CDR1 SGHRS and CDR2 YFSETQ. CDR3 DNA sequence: TGCGCCAGCAGCCCCGGACAGGGGGCTTCGCGATACAATGAGCAGTTCTTC. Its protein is CASSPGQGASRYNEQFF.

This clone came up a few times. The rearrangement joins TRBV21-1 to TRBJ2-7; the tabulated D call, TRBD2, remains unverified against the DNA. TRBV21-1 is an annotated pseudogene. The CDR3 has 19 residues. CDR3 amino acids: CASSENGPWREGRGYEQYF. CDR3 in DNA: TGTGCCAGCAGCGAAAATGGCCCCTGGCGGGAGGGCCGAGGCTACGAGCAGTACTTC.

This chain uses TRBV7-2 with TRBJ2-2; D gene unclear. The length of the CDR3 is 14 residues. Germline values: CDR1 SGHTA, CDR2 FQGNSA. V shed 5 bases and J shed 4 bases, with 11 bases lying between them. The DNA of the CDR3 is TGTGCCAGCAGCCTCTATTATAGCACCGGGGAGCTGTTTTTT. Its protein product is CASSLYYSTGELFF.

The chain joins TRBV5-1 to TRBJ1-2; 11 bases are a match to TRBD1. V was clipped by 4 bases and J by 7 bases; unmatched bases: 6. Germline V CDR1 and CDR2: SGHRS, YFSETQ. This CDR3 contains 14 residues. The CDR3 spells CASSLGQGASGYTF. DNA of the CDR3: TGCGCCAGCAGCCTAGGACAGGGGGCGTCTGGCTACACCTTC.

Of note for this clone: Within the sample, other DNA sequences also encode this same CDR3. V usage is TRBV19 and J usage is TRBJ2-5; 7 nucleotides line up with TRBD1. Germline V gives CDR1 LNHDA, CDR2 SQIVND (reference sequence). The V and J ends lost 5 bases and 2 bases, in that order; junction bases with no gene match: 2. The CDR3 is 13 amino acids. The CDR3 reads CASSPGQQETQYF. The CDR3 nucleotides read TGTGCCAGTAGTCCGGGACAGCAAGAGACCCAGTACTTC.

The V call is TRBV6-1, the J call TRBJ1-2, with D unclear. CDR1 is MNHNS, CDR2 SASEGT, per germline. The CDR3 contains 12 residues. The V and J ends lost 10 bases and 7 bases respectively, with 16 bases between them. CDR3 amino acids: CATWWGGLGYTF. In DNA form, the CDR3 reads TGTGCCACATGGTGGGGAGGGCTTGGCTACACCTTC.

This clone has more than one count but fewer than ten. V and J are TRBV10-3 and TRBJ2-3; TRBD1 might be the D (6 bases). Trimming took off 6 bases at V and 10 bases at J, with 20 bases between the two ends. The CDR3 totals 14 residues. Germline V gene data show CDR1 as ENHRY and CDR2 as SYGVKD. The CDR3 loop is CAISHDRWGIPQYF. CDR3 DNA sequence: TGTGCCATCAGCCATGACAGGTGGGGAATACCGCAGTATTTT.

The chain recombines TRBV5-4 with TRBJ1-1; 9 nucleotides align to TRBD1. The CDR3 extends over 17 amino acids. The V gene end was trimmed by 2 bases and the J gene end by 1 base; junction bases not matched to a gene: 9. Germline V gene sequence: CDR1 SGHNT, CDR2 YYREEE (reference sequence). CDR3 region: CASSFLGQGKRNTEAFF. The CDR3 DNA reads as TGTGCCAGCAGCTTTTTAGGACAGGGGAAGAGGAACACTGAAGCTTTCTTT.

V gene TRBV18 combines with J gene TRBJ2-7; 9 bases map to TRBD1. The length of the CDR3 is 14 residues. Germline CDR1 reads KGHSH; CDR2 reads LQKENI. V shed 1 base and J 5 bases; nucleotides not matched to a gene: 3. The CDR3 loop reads CASSPLRTGDEQYF. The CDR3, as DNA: TGTGCCAGCTCACCACTGAGGACAGGGGACGAGCAGTACTTC.

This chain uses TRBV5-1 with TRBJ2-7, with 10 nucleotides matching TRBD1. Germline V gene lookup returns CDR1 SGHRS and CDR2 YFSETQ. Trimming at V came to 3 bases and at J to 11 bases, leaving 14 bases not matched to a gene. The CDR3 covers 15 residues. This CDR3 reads CASSSTGTGVDFEYF. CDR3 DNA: TGCGCCAGCAGCTCTACCGGGACAGGGGTTGATTTTGAGTACTTC.

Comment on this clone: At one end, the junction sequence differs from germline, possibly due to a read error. CDR3 sequence reads: CASSAGTREIF. The CDR3 coding sequence is TGTGCCAGCAGCGCAGGGACTAGGGAAATCTTC. The chain employs TRBV5-4 and TRBJ2-1, with 8 bases fitting TRBD2. Germline V lookup: CDR1 SGHNT, CDR2 YYREEE (reference sequence). CDR3 size: 11 residues.

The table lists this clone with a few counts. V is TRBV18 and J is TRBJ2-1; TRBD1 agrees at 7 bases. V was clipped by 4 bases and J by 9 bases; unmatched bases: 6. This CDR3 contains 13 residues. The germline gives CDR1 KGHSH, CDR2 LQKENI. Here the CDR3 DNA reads TGTGCCAGCTCACAAACGACAGGGAGTGAGCAGTTCTTC. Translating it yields CASSQTTGSEQFF.

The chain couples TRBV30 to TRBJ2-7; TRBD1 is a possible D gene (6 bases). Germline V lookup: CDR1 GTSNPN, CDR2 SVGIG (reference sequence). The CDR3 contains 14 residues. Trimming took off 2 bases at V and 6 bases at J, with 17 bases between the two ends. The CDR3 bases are TGTGCCTGGAGTCAAGGGGCCGGCAGGGGCGAGCAGTACTTC. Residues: CAWSQGAGRGEQYF.

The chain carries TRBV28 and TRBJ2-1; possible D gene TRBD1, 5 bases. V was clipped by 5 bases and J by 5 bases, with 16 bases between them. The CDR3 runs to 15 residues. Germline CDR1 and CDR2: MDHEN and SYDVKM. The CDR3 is CASSPDRASDNEQFF. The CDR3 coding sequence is TGTGCCAGCAGTCCTGACAGAGCATCAGACAATGAGCAGTTCTTC. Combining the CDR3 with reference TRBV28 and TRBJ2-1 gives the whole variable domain DVKVTQSSRYLVKRTGEKVFLECVQDMDHENMFWYRQDPGLGLRLIYFSYDVKMKEKGDIPEGYSVSREKKERFSLILESASTNQTSMYLCASSPDRASDNEQFFGPGTRLTVL.

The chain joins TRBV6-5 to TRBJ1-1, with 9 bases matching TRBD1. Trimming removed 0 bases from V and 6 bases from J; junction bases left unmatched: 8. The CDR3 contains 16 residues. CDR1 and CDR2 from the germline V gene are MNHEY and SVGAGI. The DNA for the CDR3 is TGTGCCAGCAGTTACTCTAAGGACAGGGGAGGCTCTGAAGCTTTCTTT. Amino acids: CASSYSKDRGGSEAFF.